This TCR beta chain is drawn from a study of CD8+ T cells in alopecia areata. Treatment reported: oral pan-JAK inhibitor, 5-10 mg twice daily. The germline V gene has CDR1 LNHDA and CDR2 SQIVND (reference sequence). The CDR3 has 13 residues. Trimming took 5 bases from V and 8 from J; bases not matched to a gene: 8. Isolated RNA was reverse transcribed into cDNA used as the sequencing template. Measured with immunoSEQ multiplex PCR; TCRdb has only the in-frame clones, and not every one. The data contain approximately 220,000 clones, 35% to 40% of them singletons. The source material was CD4+ T cells sorted from blood, sampled at approximately week 30, from a patient treated with tofacitinib. The TCR sequence derives from a human donor with alopecia areata. V usage is TRBV19 and J usage is TRBJ1-2; 7 bases fit TRBD1. CDR3 in DNA: TGTGCCAGTAGTCCCGACAGGGACGTAGGCTACACCTTC. This sequence encodes CASSPDRDVGYTF.